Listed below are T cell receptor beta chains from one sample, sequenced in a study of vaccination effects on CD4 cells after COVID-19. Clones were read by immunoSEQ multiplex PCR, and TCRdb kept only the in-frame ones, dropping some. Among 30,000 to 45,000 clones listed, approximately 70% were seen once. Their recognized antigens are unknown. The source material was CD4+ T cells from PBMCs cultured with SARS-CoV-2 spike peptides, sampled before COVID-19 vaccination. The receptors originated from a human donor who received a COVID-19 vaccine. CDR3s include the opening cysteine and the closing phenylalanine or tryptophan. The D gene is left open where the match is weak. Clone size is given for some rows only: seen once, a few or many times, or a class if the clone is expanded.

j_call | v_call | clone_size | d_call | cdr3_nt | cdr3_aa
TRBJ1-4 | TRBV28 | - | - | TGTGCCAGCAGTCGGGACCCCCCGCGGAGGGGTGAAAAACTGTTTTTT | CASSRDPPRRGEKLFF
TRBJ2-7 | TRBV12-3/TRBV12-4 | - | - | TGTGCCAGCAGCAGGAGGGCCTACGAGCAGTACTTC | CASSRRAYEQYF
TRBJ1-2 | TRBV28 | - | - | TGTGCCAGCAGTTATAAGGCAGGTGGCTACACCTTC | CASSYKAGGYTF
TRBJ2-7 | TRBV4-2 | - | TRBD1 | TGTGCCAGCAGCCAAGCGGGGGACAGGGTCACCTACGAGCAGTACTTC | CASSQAGDRVTYEQYF
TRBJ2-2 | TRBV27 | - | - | TGTGCCAGCAGTTTATCGGCGGGACCCACCGGGGAGCTGTTTTTT | CASSLSAGPTGELFF
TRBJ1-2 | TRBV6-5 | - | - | TGTGCCAGCAGTCGGGACGTAACCTATGGCTACACCTTC | CASSRDVTYGYTF
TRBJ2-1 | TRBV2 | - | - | TGTGCCAGCAGTCTAAGGAAGGATAGTGAGCAGTTCTTC | CASSLRKDSEQFF
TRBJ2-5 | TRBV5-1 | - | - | TGCGCCAGCAGCAACTCGGGACGGACAACAGAGACCCAGTACTTC | CASSNSGRTTETQYF
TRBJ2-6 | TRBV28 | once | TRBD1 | TGTGCCAGCAGTTTCGCCGGGACAGGGAGCTCTGGGGCCAACGTCCTGACTTTC | CASSFAGTGSSGANVLTF
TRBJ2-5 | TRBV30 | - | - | TGTGCCTGGAGTGTACCGGAGACCCAGTACTTC | CAWSVPETQYF
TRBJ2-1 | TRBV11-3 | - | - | TGTGCCAGCAGCCACAGAAGCTCCTACAATGAGCAGTTCTTC | CASSHRSSYNEQFF
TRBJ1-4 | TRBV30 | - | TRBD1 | TGTGCCTGGAATAGGGACAGCCCTAATGAAAAACTGTTTTTT | CAWNRDSPNEKLFF
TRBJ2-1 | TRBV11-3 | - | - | TGTGCCAGCAGCTCAACCGGGACAACGAATACTGAGCAGTTCTTC | CASSSTGTTNTEQFF
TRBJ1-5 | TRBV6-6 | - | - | TGTGCCAGCAGTCCCGCCAACCCCGGGAGGAGCAATCAGCCCCAGCATTTT | CASSPANPGRSNQPQHF
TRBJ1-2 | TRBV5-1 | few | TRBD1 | TGCGCCAGCAGCTTGGGACAGGGGAATGGCTACACCTTC | CASSLGQGNGYTF
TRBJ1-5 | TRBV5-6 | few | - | TGTGCCAGCAGCAGGACTGGAAATCAGCCCCAGCATTTT | CASSRTGNQPQHF
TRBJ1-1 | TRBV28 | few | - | TGTGCCAGCAGTCTTACAGGGAACACTGAAGCTTTCTTT | CASSLTGNTEAFF
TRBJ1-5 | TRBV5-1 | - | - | TGCGCCAGCAGCTTGGAGGGGGTTGGCAATCAGCCCCAGCATTTT | CASSLEGVGNQPQHF
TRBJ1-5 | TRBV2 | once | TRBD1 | TGTGCCAGCAGTGAAGTAATTAGGAAGCGGACAGGGAATCAGCCCCAGCATTTT | CASSEVIRKRTGNQPQHF
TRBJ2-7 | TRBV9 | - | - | TGTGCCAGCAGCCCAACAGACGGGCCGAGCTCCTACGAGCAGTACTTC | CASSPTDGPSSYEQYF
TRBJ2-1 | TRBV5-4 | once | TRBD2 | TGTGCCAGCACGGGGGGATACCTTGGCGATGAGCAGTTCTTC | CASTGGYLGDEQFF
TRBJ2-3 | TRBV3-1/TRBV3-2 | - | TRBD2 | TGTGCCAGCAGCCAAGCCAGCGGGCGGGGGGCTGCCGATACGCAGTATTTT | CASSQASGRGAADTQYF
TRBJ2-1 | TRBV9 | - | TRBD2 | TGTGCCAGCAGCCCTCGGACTAGCGGGGCATACAATGAGCAGTTCTTC | CASSPRTSGAYNEQFF
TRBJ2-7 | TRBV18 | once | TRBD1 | TGTGCCAGCTCACCGGGACAGGGGTCCTACGAGCAGTACTTC | CASSPGQGSYEQYF
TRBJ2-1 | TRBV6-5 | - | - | TGTGCCAGCAGAACAGGGACCCCCTACAATGAGCAGTTCTTC | CASRTGTPYNEQFF
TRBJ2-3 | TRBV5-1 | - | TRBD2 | TGCGCCAGCAGCCCGGGGACTAGCGGGGCTTCCATTACGCAGTATTTT | CASSPGTSGASITQYF
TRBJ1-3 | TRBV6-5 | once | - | TGTGCCAGCGGGTTGGGGAACACCATATATTTT | CASGLGNTIYF
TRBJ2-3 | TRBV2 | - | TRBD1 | TGTGCCAGCAGTCGGAGTTACAGGGGTAGGGGCCCAGATACGCAGTATTTT | CASSRSYRGRGPDTQYF
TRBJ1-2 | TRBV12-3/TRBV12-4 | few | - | TGTGCCAGCAGTCCAGGGACGGGCTACACCTTC | CASSPGTGYTF
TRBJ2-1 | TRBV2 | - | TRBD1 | TGTGCCAGCAAGGGGGCTGTCCTTGTGGATGAGCAGTTCTTC | CASKGAVLVDEQFF
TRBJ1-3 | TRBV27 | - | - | TGTGCCAGCAGTTTATCCAGGGTAACTATGTCCTTCTCTGGAAACACCATATATTTT | CASSLSRVTMSFSGNTIYF
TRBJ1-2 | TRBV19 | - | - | TGTGCCAGTAGTGAGGCTCGGGACTATGGCTACACCTTC | CASSEARDYGYTF
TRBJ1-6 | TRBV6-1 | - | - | TGTGCCAGCAGTGAAGGAGGAGGGTTTTATTCACCCCTCCACTTT | CASSEGGGFYSPLHF
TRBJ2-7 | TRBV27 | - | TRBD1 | TGTGCCAGCAGTTTCGACAGGGCCTACGAGCAGTACTTC | CASSFDRAYEQYF
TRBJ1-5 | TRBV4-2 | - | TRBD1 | TGTGCCAGCAGCCAAAACAGGGGAAGGCGTCAGCCCCAGCATTTT | CASSQNRGRRQPQHF
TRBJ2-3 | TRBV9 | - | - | TGTGCCAGCAGCCCGCGCGGGGGACAGAACACAGATACGCAGTATTTT | CASSPRGGQNTDTQYF
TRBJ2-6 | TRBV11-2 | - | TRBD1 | TGTGCCAGCAGCTCAATTAGGACAGGTTATCTTGGGGCCAACGTCCTGACTTTC | CASSSIRTGYLGANVLTF
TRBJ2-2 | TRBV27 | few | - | TGTGCCAGCAGTCGCGGAGGGGCAGGGGGCACCGGGGAGCTGTTTTTT | CASSRGGAGGTGELFF
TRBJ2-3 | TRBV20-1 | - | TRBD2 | TGCAGTGCTAGTGGGACGACTAGCGGGAGTGATACAGATACGCAGTATTTT | CSASGTTSGSDTDTQYF
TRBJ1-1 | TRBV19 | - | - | TGTGCCAGTAGTATCCAAAAGGGCACTGAAGCTTTCTTT | CASSIQKGTEAFF
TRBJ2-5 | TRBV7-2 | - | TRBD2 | TGTGCCAGCAGCTTAGCGACGGCGGGGGGCCAAGAGACCCAGTACTTC | CASSLATAGGQETQYF
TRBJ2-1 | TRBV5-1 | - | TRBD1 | TGCGCCAGCAGTCGAGCCGGGGCAGGGGGCTGGGATGAGCAGTTCTTC | CASSRAGAGGWDEQFF
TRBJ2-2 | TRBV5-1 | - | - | TGCGCCAGCAGCTGGACCGGGACGGTGAACACCGGGGAGCTGTTTTTT | CASSWTGTVNTGELFF
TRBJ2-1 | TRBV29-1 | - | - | TGCAGCGCTCTACGGGAGTCGGACTACAATGAGCAGTTCTTC | CSALRESDYNEQFF
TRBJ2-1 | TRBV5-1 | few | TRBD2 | TGCGCCAGCAGGACGACGGGGGGAGCAAACTACAATGAGCAGTTCTTC | CASRTTGGANYNEQFF